This T cell receptor beta chain came from a study of blood T cell repertoires in COVID-19 (dated by TCRdb to 2019 to 2021). Notes on the research overall: The collaborator samples originated in the United States, Italy and Spain and spanned the acute and convalescent phases of COVID-19. The material from the prospective study consisted of cDNA or gDNA derived from T cells, B-cell-depleted T cells, or PBMCs. The dataset comprised deeply sampled blood TCRbeta repertoires from subjects exposed to, actively infected with, or recovered from COVID-19. A freely available public database, intended as a resource for researchers studying the immune response to SARS-CoV-2, is where the repertoires were released. The samples were drawn from the first 160 participants of the ongoing ImmuneRACE study and from more than 1,000 subjects provided by 6 global collaborators. The sample metadata nearly always contained a de-identified subject ID, COVID-19 status, age in years and sex. HLA class I and class II types, where available, came from metadata supplied by the sample provider rather than from assay-based typing. The paper as a whole reports these results and caveats: Clinical and demographic metadata were provided uncurated, with the amount varying by source and participant.

In Seattle, one collaborating source enrolled patients while the infection was active and tracked those patients longitudinally over the course of disease. The collaborating institutions used their own protocols to collect whole blood in K2EDTA tubes. Collaborator samples were shipped for TCRbeta analysis as frozen whole blood, isolated PBMCs, or DNA extracted from either sample type. The CDR3 measures 16 amino acids from cysteine to phenylalanine. Only the CDR3 DNA is retained, 48 bases long and in frame from the first base. Via the germline V gene (reference sequence), CDR1 is LNHDA and CDR2 SQIVND. V is cut back by 9 bases and J by 2 bases, with 14 bases in the junction unmatched. The immunoSEQ Assay, a bias-controlled multiplex PCR, was used to amplify TCRbeta CDR3 regions from genomic DNA. As for how the authors treated the data: The number of nucleated cells in each sample was estimated from the amplification of reference gene primers within the assay. To quantify the absolute abundance of each unique TCRbeta CDR3 rearrangement, sequence reads were collapsed and filtered. Productive Simpson clonality was computed per sample as the square root of Simpson's diversity index over productive rearrangements. TCRdb stores this immuneACCESS table with in-frame sequences only. Part of the clones is absent; in the studies checked, under half of the shortfall reflects unresolved V genes, and no reason is known for the rest. That table furnishes V, J and clone size, whereas the DNA furnished D and trimming. The sample profile shows around 170,000 clones; roughly four fifths of them were found once. The ten largest clonotypes hold approximately 8% of the sample.

To note about this clone: The antigen it recognizes is unknown. No base qualities exist here, and no much larger clone lies one base off it.

The chain links TRBV19 with TRBJ1-2, with TRBD1 matching 8 junction bases. The source of this sequence is a woman between 65 and 79 years old with COVID-19, enrolled during active disease. The material sequenced was peripheral blood. The CDR3 reads as follows: CASSLAGGAKNYGYTF. The nucleotide sequence reads TGTGCCAGCTCGCTGGCAGGGGGCGCGAAGAACTATGGCTACACCTTC.